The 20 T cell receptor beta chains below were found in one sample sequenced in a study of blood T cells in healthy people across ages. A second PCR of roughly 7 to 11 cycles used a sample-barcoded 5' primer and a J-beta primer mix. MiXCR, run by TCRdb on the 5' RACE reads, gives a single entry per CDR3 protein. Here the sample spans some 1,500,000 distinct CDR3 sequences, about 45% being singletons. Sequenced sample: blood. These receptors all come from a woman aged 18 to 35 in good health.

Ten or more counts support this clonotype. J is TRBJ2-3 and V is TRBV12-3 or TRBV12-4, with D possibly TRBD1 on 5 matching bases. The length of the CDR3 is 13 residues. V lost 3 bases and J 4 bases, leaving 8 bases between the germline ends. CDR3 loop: CASSFQGADTQYF. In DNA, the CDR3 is TGTGCCAGCAGTTTCCAAGGGGCAGATACGCAGTATTTT.

The DNA of the CDR3 is TGCAGTGCTAGAAACAGAAGGACCTACGAGCAGTACTTC. Protein sequence: CSARNRRTYEQYF. This rearrangement joins TRBV20-1 to TRBJ2-7; D gene ambiguous. Trimming cost V 2 bases and J 2 bases, with 10 bases left between them. The CDR3 runs to 13 residues. Germline V gives CDR1 DFQATT, CDR2 SNEGSKA (reference sequence).

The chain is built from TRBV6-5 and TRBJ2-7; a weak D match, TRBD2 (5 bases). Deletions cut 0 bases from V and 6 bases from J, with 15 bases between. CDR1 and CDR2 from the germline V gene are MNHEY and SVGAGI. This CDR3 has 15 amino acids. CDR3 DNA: TGTGCCAGCAGTTACTCGGACCTAGCAATCGGCGAGCAGTACTTC. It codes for CASSYSDLAIGEQYF.

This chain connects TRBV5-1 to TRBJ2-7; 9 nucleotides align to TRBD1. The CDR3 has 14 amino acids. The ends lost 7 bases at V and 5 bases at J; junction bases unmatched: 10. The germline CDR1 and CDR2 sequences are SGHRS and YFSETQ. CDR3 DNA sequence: TGCGCCAGCGGCGTCGGACAGGGGACCCACGAGCAGTACTTC. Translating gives CASGVGQGTHEQYF.

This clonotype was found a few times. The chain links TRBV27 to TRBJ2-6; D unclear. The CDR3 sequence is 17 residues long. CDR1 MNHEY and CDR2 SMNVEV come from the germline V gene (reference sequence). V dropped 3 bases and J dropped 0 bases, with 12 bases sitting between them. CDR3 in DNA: TGTGCCAGCAGTTTGTTAAACTCGGGCTCTGGGGCCAACGTCCTGACTTTC. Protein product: CASSLLNSGSGANVLTF.

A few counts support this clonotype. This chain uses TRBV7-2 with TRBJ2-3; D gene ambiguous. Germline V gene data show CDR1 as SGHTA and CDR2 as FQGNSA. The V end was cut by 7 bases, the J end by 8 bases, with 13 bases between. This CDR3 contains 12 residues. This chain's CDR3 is CASTPNGRTQYF. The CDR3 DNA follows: TGTGCCAGCACCCCGAATGGGCGTACGCAGTATTTT.

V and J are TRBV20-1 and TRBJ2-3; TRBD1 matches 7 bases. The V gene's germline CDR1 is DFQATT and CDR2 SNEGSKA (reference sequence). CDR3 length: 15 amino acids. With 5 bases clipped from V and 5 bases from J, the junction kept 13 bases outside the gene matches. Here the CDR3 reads CSAEQGNKDRDTQYF. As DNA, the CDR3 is TGCAGTGCTGAACAGGGGAATAAAGATCGAGATACGCAGTATTTT.

The CDR3 DNA sequence: TGTGCCAGCACATTTAGGGGGGGATCCGAGCAGTACTTC. This translates into CASTFRGGSEQYF. The chain recombines TRBV7-2 with TRBJ2-7, with D possibly matching TRBD2 (7 bases). Trimming pared 7 bases from V and 6 bases from J, leaving 16 bases between. Germline CDR1 SGHTA, CDR2 FQGNSA. The CDR3 sequence is 13 residues long.

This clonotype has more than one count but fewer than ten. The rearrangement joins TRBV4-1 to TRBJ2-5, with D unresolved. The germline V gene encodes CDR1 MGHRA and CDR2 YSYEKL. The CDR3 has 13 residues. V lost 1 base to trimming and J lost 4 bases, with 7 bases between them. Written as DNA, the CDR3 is TGCGCCAGCAGCCAAGTGGCAATAGAGACCCAGTACTTC. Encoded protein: CASSQVAIETQYF.

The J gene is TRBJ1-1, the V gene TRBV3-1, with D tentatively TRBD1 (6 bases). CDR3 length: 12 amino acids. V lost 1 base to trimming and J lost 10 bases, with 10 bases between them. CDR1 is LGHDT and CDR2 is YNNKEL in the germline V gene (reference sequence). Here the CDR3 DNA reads TGTGCCAGCAGCCAAGGGGGGCGGGTAGCTTTCTTT. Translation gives CASSQGGRVAFF.

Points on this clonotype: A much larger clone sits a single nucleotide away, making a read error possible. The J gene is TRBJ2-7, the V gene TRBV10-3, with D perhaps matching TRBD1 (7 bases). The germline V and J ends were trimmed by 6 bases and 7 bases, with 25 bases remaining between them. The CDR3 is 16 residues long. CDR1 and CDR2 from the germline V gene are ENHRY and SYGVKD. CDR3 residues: CAISVRGEHLDNEQYF. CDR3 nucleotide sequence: TGTGCCATCAGCGTCAGGGGGGAACACCTTGACAATGAGCAGTACTTC.

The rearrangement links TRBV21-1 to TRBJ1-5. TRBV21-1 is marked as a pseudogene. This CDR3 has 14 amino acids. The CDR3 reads CASSKVDRNQPQHF. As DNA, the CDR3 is TGTGCCAGCAGCAAGGTCGACCGAAATCAGCCCCAGCATTTT.

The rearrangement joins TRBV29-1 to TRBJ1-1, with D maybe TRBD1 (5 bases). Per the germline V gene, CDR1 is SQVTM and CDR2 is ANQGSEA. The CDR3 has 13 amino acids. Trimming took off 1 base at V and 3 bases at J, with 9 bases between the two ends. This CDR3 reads CSVEGRAYTEAFF. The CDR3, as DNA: TGCAGCGTTGAAGGCAGGGCTTACACTGAAGCTTTCTTT.

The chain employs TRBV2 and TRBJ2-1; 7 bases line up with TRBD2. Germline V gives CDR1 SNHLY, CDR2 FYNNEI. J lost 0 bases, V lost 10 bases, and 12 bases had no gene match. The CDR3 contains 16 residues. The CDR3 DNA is TGTGCCAACAAAAGGGACTACCTAAGCTCCTACAATGAGCAGTTCTTC. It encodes CANKRDYLSSYNEQFF.

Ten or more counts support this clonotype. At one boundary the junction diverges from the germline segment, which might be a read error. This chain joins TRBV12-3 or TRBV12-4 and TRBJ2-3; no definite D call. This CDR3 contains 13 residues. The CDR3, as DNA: TGTGCCAGCAGCTTAGCCCCCACAGATACGCAGTATTTT. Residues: CASSLAPTDTQYF.

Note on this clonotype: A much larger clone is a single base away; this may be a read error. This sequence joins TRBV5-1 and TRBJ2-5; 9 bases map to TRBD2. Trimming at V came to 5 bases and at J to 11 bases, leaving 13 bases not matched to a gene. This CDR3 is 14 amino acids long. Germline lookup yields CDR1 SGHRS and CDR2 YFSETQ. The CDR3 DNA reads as TGCGCCAGCAGTCGAGCGGGAGGTTACAATGAGCAGTACTTC. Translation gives CASSRAGGYNEQYF.

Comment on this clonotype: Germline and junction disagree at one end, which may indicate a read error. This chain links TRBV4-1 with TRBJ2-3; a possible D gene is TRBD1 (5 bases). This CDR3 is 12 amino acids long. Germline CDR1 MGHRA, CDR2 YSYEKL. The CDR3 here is CAGSQAGDTQYF. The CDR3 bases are TGCGCCGGCAGCCAGGCAGGGGATACGCAGTATTTT.

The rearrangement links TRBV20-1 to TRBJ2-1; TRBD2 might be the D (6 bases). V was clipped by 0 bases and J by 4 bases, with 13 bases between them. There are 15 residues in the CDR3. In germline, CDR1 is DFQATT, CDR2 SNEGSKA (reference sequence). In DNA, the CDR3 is TGCAGTGCTAGAGAAGGCGGGAAAAGTTACAATGAGCAGTTCTTC. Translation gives CSAREGGKSYNEQFF.

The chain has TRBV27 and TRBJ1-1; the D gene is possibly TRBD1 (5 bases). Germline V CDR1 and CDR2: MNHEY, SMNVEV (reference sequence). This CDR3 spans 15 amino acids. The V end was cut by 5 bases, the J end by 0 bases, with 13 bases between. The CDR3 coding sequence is TGTGCCAGCAGTGCTCGACAGCTTATGAACACTGAAGCTTTCTTT. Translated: CASSARQLMNTEAFF.

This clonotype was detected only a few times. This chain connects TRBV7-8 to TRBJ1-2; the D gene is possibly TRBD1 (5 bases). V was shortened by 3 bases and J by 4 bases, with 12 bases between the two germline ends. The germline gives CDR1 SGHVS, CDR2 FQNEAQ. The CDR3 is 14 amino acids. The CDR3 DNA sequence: TGTGCCAGCAGCTTGGCGGGGGGAACCTATGGCTACACCTTC. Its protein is CASSLAGGTYGYTF.